Presented here are 16 T cell receptor beta chains from one specimen sequenced in a study of T cell changes during pregnancy in multiple sclerosis. Sequencing was performed with immunoSEQ multiplex PCR; in TCRdb, only in-frame clones are kept and a portion is missing. The profile shows about 44,000 clones, approximately 96% of them singletons. The source material was peripheral blood, sampled in the second trimester of pregnancy. The receptors stem from a female donor with multiple sclerosis, enrolled in a pregnancy study.

The chain recombines TRBV6-4 with TRBJ1-2; 7 bases fit TRBD1. The CDR3 extends over 12 amino acids. In germline, CDR1 is MRHNA, CDR2 SNTAGT. The V gene end was trimmed by 8 bases and the J gene end by 3 bases; junction bases not matched to a gene: 3. CDR3 in amino acids: CASLQGDYGYTF. CDR3 coding DNA: TGTGCCAGCTTGCAGGGGGACTATGGCTACACCTTC.

The rearrangement links TRBV9 to TRBJ1-1, with D maybe TRBD1 (5 bases). CDR1 and CDR2 from the germline V gene are SGDLS and YYNGEE. Trimming removed 4 bases from V and 4 bases from J, with 5 bases in between. This CDR3 has 11 residues. CDR3 coding DNA: TGTGCCAGCAGCAGGGGCACTGAAGCTTTCTTT. Translating it yields CASSRGTEAFF.

This sequence joins TRBV7-9 and TRBJ2-7; 7 bases fit TRBD1. Germline loops: CDR1 SEHNR, CDR2 FQNEAQ (reference sequence). CDR3 length: 13 residues. J gave up 6 bases and V 5 bases, and 7 bases lay outside the gene matches. CDR3 sequence reads: CASSTYRGGEQYF. CDR3 nucleotides: TGTGCCAGCAGCACCTACAGGGGCGGCGAGCAGTACTTC.

The chain links TRBV11-2 to TRBJ2-3; 7 bases map to TRBD1. CDR3 size: 15 residues. CDR1 is SGHAT, CDR2 FQNNGV, per germline. With V trimmed by 6 bases and J by 10 bases, 16 bases remained unmatched. The CDR3 protein is CASSLRTGRSVSQYF. CDR3 coding DNA: TGTGCCAGCAGTCTCCGGACAGGCCGTAGTGTTTCGCAGTATTTT.

This chain joins TRBV27 and TRBJ2-7, with TRBD2 identical over 11 bases. Germline V gene sequence: CDR1 MNHEY, CDR2 SMNVEV (reference sequence). This CDR3 has 15 residues. With 2 bases clipped from V and 3 bases from J, the junction kept 3 bases outside the gene matches. CDR3 nucleotides: TGTGCCAGCAGTTTACGACTAGCGGGGTTCTACGAGCAGTACTTC. Amino acid sequence: CASSLRLAGFYEQYF.

The chain links TRBV7-2 to TRBJ2-1, with D uncertain. The CDR3 spans 12 residues. Germline lookup yields CDR1 SGHTA and CDR2 FQGNSA. Trimming took off 5 bases at V and 3 bases at J, with 5 bases between the two ends. CDR3 region: CASSIYYNEQFF. The CDR3, as DNA: TGTGCCAGCAGCATCTACTACAATGAGCAGTTCTTC.

This chain uses TRBV2 with TRBJ2-5; D remains ambiguous. Germline CDR1 is SNHLY and CDR2 is FYNNEI. The CDR3 runs 12 residues. Trimming took 6 bases from V and 1 from J, leaving 6 bases between them. In nucleotides, the CDR3 is TGTGCCAGCAGCAGAGGCCAAGAGACCCAGTACTTC. Amino acid sequence: CASSRGQETQYF.

The chain links TRBV18 to TRBJ2-5; TRBD2 matches 10 bases. CDR1 and CDR2 from the germline V gene are KGHSH and LQKENI. J was trimmed by 4 bases and V by 5 bases; bases with no gene match: 16. The CDR3 contains 18 residues. The CDR3 nucleotides are TGTGCCAGCTCAACTTTACCAGTTAGCGGGGGGATCGGAGAGACCCAGTACTTC. Translating gives CASSTLPVSGGIGETQYF.

The chain carries TRBV5-4 and TRBJ1-3; D unresolved. Germline lookup yields CDR1 SGHNT and CDR2 YYREEE (reference sequence). The CDR3 consists of 14 residues. V was trimmed by 4 bases and J by 1 base, leaving 9 bases between them. The CDR3 DNA reads as TGTGCCAGCAGCCTAACCGGTTCTGGAAACACCATATATTTT. Encoded protein: CASSLTGSGNTIYF.

The chain has TRBV28 and TRBJ1-2, with a weak D call TRBD1 (5 bases). The germline V gene has CDR1 MDHEN and CDR2 SYDVKM. Trimming took off 2 bases at V and 6 bases at J, with 13 bases between the two ends. The CDR3 is made up of 14 amino acids. This CDR3 reads CASSLNGGGNGYTF. CDR3 bases: TGTGCCAGCAGTTTAAATGGGGGGGGGAATGGCTACACCTTC.

The chain employs TRBV28 and TRBJ2-1; D possibly corresponds to TRBD2 (5 bases). The CDR3 is made up of 14 amino acids. Germline loops: CDR1 MDHEN, CDR2 SYDVKM. V dropped 5 bases and J dropped 8 bases, with 16 bases sitting between them. The CDR3, as DNA: TGTGCCAGCAGTCCCCGGGCCTCCGGGGATGAGCAGTTCTTC. This translates into CASSPRASGDEQFF.

The chain employs TRBV9 and TRBJ1-6, with 7 nucleotides matching TRBD1. Germline CDR1 is SGDLS and CDR2 is YYNGEE. V shed 1 base and J 9 bases; nucleotides not matched to a gene: 4. The CDR3 spans 14 residues. The CDR3, as DNA: TGTGCCAGCAGCGTATCTCAGGGGGGTTCACCCCTCCACTTT. This translates into CASSVSQGGSPLHF.

The V gene is TRBV5-1, the J gene TRBJ1-1; 7 bases are a match to TRBD1. This CDR3 comprises 14 residues. Unmatched junction bases numbered 4, after V lost 3 bases and J lost 2 bases. Looked up from germline, CDR1 is SGHRS and CDR2 is YFSETQ. The CDR3, as DNA: TGCGCCAGCAGCTCTGGGACAGCAAACACTGAAGCTTTCTTT. Protein product: CASSSGTANTEAFF.

The chain links TRBV15 to TRBJ1-3, with a weak D call TRBD1 (5 bases). Trimming took off 0 bases at V and 1 base at J, with 10 bases between the two ends. The CDR3 totals 16 residues. CDR1 and CDR2 from the germline V gene are LNHNV and YYDKDF (reference sequence). The CDR3, as DNA: TGTGCCACCAGCAGAGATCGGGGGTTATCTGGAAACACCATATATTTT. It yields the protein CATSRDRGLSGNTIYF.

The V call is TRBV18, the J call TRBJ1-2; 11 nucleotides align to TRBD1. The germline gives CDR1 KGHSH, CDR2 LQKENI. V was pared by 4 bases and J by 4 bases, with 14 bases of the junction left unmatched. The CDR3 is 18 residues long. The CDR3 sequence: CASSRSRGQGAIGYGYTF. Here the CDR3 DNA reads TGTGCCAGCTCACGGTCCCGAGGACAGGGGGCGATAGGCTATGGCTACACCTTC.

The CDR3 loop is CASKNRGNYEQYF. The CDR3 DNA reads as TGTGCCAGCAAAAACAGGGGGAACTACGAGCAGTACTTC. The gene calls are TRBV7-6 and TRBJ2-7; TRBD1 agrees at 8 bases. CDR3 length equals 13 residues. Germline V lookup: CDR1 SGHVS, CDR2 FNYEAQ. After removal of 7 bases from V and 3 bases from J, the junction contained 5 bases not matched to a gene.